This entry is about one T cell receptor (beta chain). The antigen is unknown. This record comes from a study of T cells expressing NK-cell markers. Study details: Repertoire data for TCR beta were derived from sorted T cells (CD3+CD56+NKG2C+, CD3+CD56+NKG2C- and CD3+CD56-NKG2C+). Seropositivity for HCMV was found in seven of the eight sequenced donors, with one seronegative. Study-wide results and limits: It was still unclear whether expanded NKG2C+ T cell clones were HCMV specific. Similarly, these clonotypes led the CD3+CD56-NKG2C+ fraction as well in a few donors.

This CDR3 comprises 13 residues. TCRdb re-called the 5' RACE reads, yielding one record per CDR3 amino acid sequence without DNA. Found here are about 450,000 distinct CDR3 sequences; the top ten clones hold about 7.3%. The origin of this receptor is a woman between 18 and 75 years old in good health. This chain connects TRBV12-3 or TRBV12-4 to TRBJ2-7; TCRdb's assignment of TRBD1 cannot be checked, as there is no DNA. The sequenced sample was blood T cells: a sorted CD56 or NKG2C T cell subset, CD4+ or CD8+ T cells, or bulk PBMC T cells (not recorded which). CDR3 loop: CASRWGQYYEQYF.